A selection of T cell receptor beta chains follows, all from one sample in a study of technical replicates of blood from a few donors. TCRdb's table, derived via immunoSEQ multiplex PCR, lists solely in-frame clones and lacks some. The sample lists around 72,000 clones, 75% to 95% occurring once. Sequenced sample: T cells isolated from PBMCs. The source is a human donor in good health. Some clones in this sample may be carry-over from other donors' samples. The CDR3 runs from the conserved cysteine through the conserved F or W. A D gene is named only where the DNA matches it firmly. Where a row states a size, it is once, few, many or the class of an expanded clone; other rows omit it.

j_call cdr3_length d_call clone_size v_call cdr3_nt cdr3_aa
TRBJ2-7 15 NA NA TRBV15 TGTGCCACCAGCAGAGATCGGGGACACAACTACGAGCAGTACTTC CATSRDRGHNYEQYF
TRBJ1-5 15 NA NA TRBV7-6 TGTGCCAGCAGCTTTAACCAGGGTATTAATCAGCCCCAGCATTTT CASSFNQGINQPQHF
TRBJ1-1 13 NA NA TRBV6-1 TGTGCCAGCAACAGGGACGGGAACACTGAAGCTTTCTTT CASNRDGNTEAFF
TRBJ2-7 15 NA NA TRBV7-2 TGTGCCAGCAGCCAAGTGGACTACAACATCTACGAGCAGTACTTC CASSQVDYNIYEQYF
TRBJ1-2 14 NA NA TRBV28 TGTGCCAGCAGTCCAGGACAGTCTAACTATGGCTACACCTTC CASSPGQSNYGYTF
TRBJ2-7 15 NA NA TRBV9 TGTGCCAGCAGCGTGAATTGGGCCTTGCCCTACGAGCAGTACTTC CASSVNWALPYEQYF
TRBJ2-5 11 NA NA TRBV28 TGTGCCAGCAGCAAAAAAGAGACCCAGTACTTC CASSKKETQYF
TRBJ1-1 13 NA few TRBV7-9 TGTGCCAGCAGCCCTCAGGGATCCACTGAAGCTTTCTTT CASSPQGSTEAFF
TRBJ2-3 15 TRBD2 NA TRBV7-9 TGTGCCAGCAGCCCTAGCGGGTCCAGCACAGATACGCAGTATTTT CASSPSGSSTDTQYF
TRBJ1-4 14 NA few TRBV10-3 TGTGCCATCAGGGAACAGGGTAATAATGAAAAACTGTTTTTT CAIREQGNNEKLFF
TRBJ2-7 14 NA NA TRBV11-1 TGTGCCAGCAGCGCGGACCGGAGGGCCCTCGAGCAGTACTTC CASSADRRALEQYF
TRBJ2-5 15 TRBD1 NA TRBV5-1 TGCGCCAGCAGCTTGGAAGGGGGCTCCCAAGAGACCCAGTACTTC CASSLEGGSQETQYF
TRBJ1-6 13 NA NA TRBV6-1 TGTGCCAGCAGTACCCAGATCGATTCACCCCTCCACTTT CASSTQIDSPLHF
TRBJ2-5 12 NA NA TRBV28 TGTGCCAGCGAAACACAGGGAGAGACCCAGTACTTC CASETQGETQYF
TRBJ1-2 12 NA NA TRBV5-8 TGTGCCAGCAGCCCAAGGACAGATGGCTACACCTTC CASSPRTDGYTF
TRBJ2-7 14 TRBD1 NA TRBV27 TGTGCCAGCAGTTTAGGGCAGGGGGTATACGAGCAGTACTTC CASSLGQGVYEQYF
TRBJ1-4 14 NA NA TRBV6-5 TGTGCCAGCAGCAGGACAGCAACTAATGAAAAACTGTTTTTT CASSRTATNEKLFF
TRBJ1-1 12 NA few TRBV27 TGTGCCAGCAGTTTATTGGGGGCCAAAGCTTTCTTT CASSLLGAKAFF
TRBJ2-3 19 NA NA TRBV6-1 TGTGCCAGCAGTGCTCCCCTAATAACAGGGTTACCTAGCACAGATACGCAGTATTTT CASSAPLITGLPSTDTQYF
TRBJ2-5 16 NA NA TRBV6-1 TGTGCCAGCAGTGACCAAACGGGACACCTCCAAGAGACCCAGTACTTC CASSDQTGHLQETQYF
TRBJ2-3 13 NA NA TRBV9 TGTGCCAGCAGCGTAGGCGGCACAGATACGCAGTATTTT CASSVGGTDTQYF
TRBJ2-3 15 TRBD1 NA TRBV9 TGTGCCAGCAGCGCAGGGACAGGGAGCACAGATACGCAGTATTTT CASSAGTGSTDTQYF
TRBJ1-5 16 TRBD1 NA TRBV27 TGTGCCAGCAGACAAACCACGACAGGGTACAGTCAGCCCCAGCATTTT CASRQTTTGYSQPQHF
TRBJ1-5 14 NA once TRBV4-1 TGCGCCAGCAGCCAAGTACAGGAGAATCAGCCCCAGCATTTT CASSQVQENQPQHF
TRBJ2-3 20 TRBD2 NA TRBV28 TGTGCCAGCAGTTTATACCCGGGACTAGCGGGAGCGGGTAGCACAGATACGCAGTATTTT CASSLYPGLAGAGSTDTQYF
TRBJ2-3 18 TRBD1 NA TRBV7-9 TGTGCCAGCAGCTTAGGACAGGGGGATCCACCTAGCACAGATACGCAGTATTTT CASSLGQGDPPSTDTQYF
TRBJ2-7 15 TRBD1 NA TRBV6-5 TGTGCCAGCAGACCATGGACAGGAGCCTCCTACGAGCAGTACTTC CASRPWTGASYEQYF
TRBJ2-7 16 NA NA TRBV10-3 TGTGCCATCAGTGAGCCGAAGTCGGGGGGCGGCTACGAGCAGTACTTC CAISEPKSGGGYEQYF
TRBJ2-2 13 TRBD1 NA TRBV29-1 TGCAGCAGTAGACAGGGGACCACCGGGGAGCTGTTTTTT CSSRQGTTGELFF
TRBJ2-2 15 NA once TRBV19 TGTGCCAGTAGTATCTGGGGGGTAGGAACCGGGGAGCTGTTTTTT CASSIWGVGTGELFF